This TCR beta chain was sequenced in a study of blood T cell repertoires in COVID-19. Study context: The study drew acute and convalescent COVID-19 samples from the United States, Italy and Spain.

The table came from immunoSEQ multiplex PCR; TCRdb's copy has only in-frame clones and leaves some out. The sample carries 400,000 or so clones, around nine tenths recorded once. Germline CDR1 reads SGHNT; CDR2 reads YYREEE (reference sequence). V was pared by 0 bases and J by 4 bases, with 8 bases between. The CDR3 length is 14 residues. Details on this clone: This CDR3 is also generated by other DNA sequences in the sample.

The sequencing input was peripheral blood. The receptor's source is a man aged 18-30 years with COVID-19, enrolled during active disease. V gene TRBV5-4 combines with J gene TRBJ1-5; D not certain. CDR3 loop: CASSLGGENQPQHF. The CDR3 DNA reads TGTGCCAGCAGCTTGGGTGGTGAGAATCAGCCCCAGCATTTT. The complete variable domain, with remaining parts taken from reference TRBV5-4 and TRBJ1-5, reads ETGVTQSPTHLIKTRGQQVTLRCSSQSGHNTVSWYQQALGQGPQFIFQYYREEENGRGNFPPRFSGLQFPNYSSELNVNALELDDSALYLCASSLGGENQPQHFGDGTRLSIL.